The present T cell receptor (beta chain) was sequenced within a study of T cell responses to AZD1222 COVID-19 vaccine. About this clone itself: The antigen remains undetermined.

The germline CDR1 and CDR2 sequences are SGHTA and FQGNSA. Trimming took 1 base from V and 5 from J, leaving 9 bases between them. This CDR3 contains 14 residues. TCRdb's table, derived via immunoSEQ multiplex PCR, lists solely in-frame clones and lacks some. This repertoire shows fewer than 150,000 clones, around 93% found once; its top ten account for approximately 6.5%. Study-wide results and limits: There were vaccine-associated CD4 TCRs across spike, dominant at 160-218 and 743-854. Researchers took repertoire samples only after the peak T cell response had come. White British ancestry dominated among donors, who included more females, and clonal diversity was possibly underestimated.

The rearrangement uses TRBV7-2 and TRBJ2-1, with D perhaps TRBD1 or TRBD2 (6 bases each). Sequencing used peripheral blood, obtained 28 days after the second AZD1222 dose. This TCR derives from an adult who received the AZD1222 COVID-19 vaccine. CDR3 loop: CASSLGGANNEQFF. The CDR3 nucleotides read TGTGCCAGCAGCTTAGGGGGGGCCAACAATGAGCAGTTCTTC.